This T cell receptor beta chain stems from a study of cytomegalovirus exposure and HLA in healthy donors. J was trimmed by 10 bases and V by 5 bases; bases with no gene match: 6. The CDR3 runs to 14 residues. CDR1 is SEHNR, CDR2 FQNEAQ, per germline (reference sequence). Study-level points and caveats: The listing of 160 or so TCR beta chains classed them as cytomegalovirus-associated.

The primer mix had 60 Vbeta and 13 Jbeta primers. Data came from immunoSEQ multiplex PCR; TCRdb stores just in-frame clones and leaves some out. The repertoire holds roughly 93,000 clones, with 76% as singletons. About this clone: Its antigen is as yet unknown.

The gene calls are TRBV7-9 and TRBJ1-4; 11 positions match TRBD1. The source material was PBMCs. This clonotype was sampled from a man in his forties in good health and CMV-seronegative. The CDR3 region has the DNA TGTGCCAGCAGCCGTTCGGGACAGGGGGGAAAACTGTTTTTT. As protein: CASSRSGQGGKLFF.